A selection of T cell receptor beta chains follows, all from one sample in a study of blood T cells in healthy people across ages. TCRdb processed the 5' RACE reads anew with MiXCR; each CDR3 protein has one entry. The table shows some 760,000 distinct CDR3 sequences, with around 25% occurring only once. The sample was also reused in another study, on T cells of mothers and their children.

Sequencing was carried out using blood. Receptors were obtained from a boy aged 5-17 years in good health. The CDR3 runs from the conserved cysteine through the conserved F or W. The order of the fields is CDR3 protein, V gene.

CDR3aa: CSVILPPGFSAGARSYEQYF
v_gene: TRBV29-1

CDR3aa: CASSQAFLEGGNEQFF
v_gene: TRBV3-1

CDR3aa: CAISESYREVQNEQFF
v_gene: TRBV10-3

CDR3aa: CASSSQPQGGDTQYF
v_gene: TRBV7-6

CDR3aa: CASRIRGNTGELFF
v_gene: TRBV6-1

CDR3aa: CASSQRPNYGYTF
v_gene: TRBV27

CDR3aa: CASTLTGGKLFF
v_gene: TRBV28

CDR3aa: CASSPDSVGEQFF
v_gene: TRBV12-3/TRBV12-4

CDR3aa: CASSFSDQETQYF
v_gene: TRBV28

CDR3aa: CASSEGVGNTEAFF
v_gene: TRBV19

CDR3aa: CSVAGLGSSYEQYF
v_gene: TRBV29-1

CDR3aa: CASSFAGWGETQYF
v_gene: TRBV5-1

CDR3aa: CASSPSDGMIYNEQFF
v_gene: TRBV7-2

CDR3aa: CASSQGALEEQFF
v_gene: TRBV4-1

CDR3aa: CAISEGWTGVEKLFF
v_gene: TRBV10-3

CDR3aa: CASSERNEKLFF
v_gene: TRBV2

CDR3aa: CASSSDRGDYEQYF
v_gene: TRBV12-3/TRBV12-4

CDR3aa: CSVGGGNTDTQYF
v_gene: TRBV29-1

CDR3aa: CASSYRFYEQYF
v_gene: TRBV6-2/TRBV6-3

CDR3aa: CASTQTPTGGAEQYF
v_gene: TRBV7-9

CDR3aa: CASSWRDRDSPLHF
v_gene: TRBV6-5

CDR3aa: CASSSGYEQFF
v_gene: TRBV2

CDR3aa: CASSVAGGGLGTQYF
v_gene: TRBV9

CDR3aa: CASSADRGLAGELFF
v_gene: TRBV19

CDR3aa: CASRIGTGELFF
v_gene: TRBV27

CDR3aa: CASSLEGRLAGIYNEQFF
v_gene: TRBV7-2

CDR3aa: CSVERRNRNEQFF
v_gene: TRBV29-1

CDR3aa: CASSETGAKEKLFF
v_gene: TRBV7-9

CDR3aa: CSVVLAGGETGELFF
v_gene: TRBV29-1

CDR3aa: CASSPLGERADTQYF
v_gene: TRBV11-2

CDR3aa: CASSTGGSEKLFF
v_gene: TRBV12-3/TRBV12-4

CDR3aa: CASSQSLGTGGNEQFF
v_gene: TRBV3-1

CDR3aa: CASSQEAYNEQFF
v_gene: TRBV4-1

CDR3aa: CSARVSSGDNYSPLHF
v_gene: TRBV20-1

CDR3aa: CASSSANREGNEQFF
v_gene: TRBV7-9

CDR3aa: CSAEKAGTARYEQYF
v_gene: TRBV20-1

CDR3aa: CASRYSGGRETQYF
v_gene: TRBV7-2

CDR3aa: CATGLASYNEQFF
v_gene: TRBV12-3/TRBV12-4

CDR3aa: CASSPGRDPFVKTQYF
v_gene: TRBV7-6

CDR3aa: CASGDEKSGNTIYF
v_gene: TRBV4-2

CDR3aa: CASSVPGPNTEAFF
v_gene: TRBV6-1

CDR3aa: CSASTSGSETQYF
v_gene: TRBV20-1

CDR3aa: CASSVGTGYGYTF
v_gene: TRBV6-4

CDR3aa: CSVVGRMTEKLFF
v_gene: TRBV29-1

CDR3aa: CASRQDGSSYNEQFF
v_gene: TRBV5-1

CDR3aa: CASSYTWGGTDTQYF
v_gene: TRBV6-5

CDR3aa: CASSSRGGDSNTRELFF
v_gene: TRBV7-2

CDR3aa: CASSVGDSISYEQYF
v_gene: TRBV9

CDR3aa: CASKTMSLAYEQYF
v_gene: TRBV28

CDR3aa: CASSASAFNEQFF
v_gene: TRBV28

CDR3aa: CASSLYQTDYEQYF
v_gene: TRBV11-2

CDR3aa: CASSQHRDRGYNEQFF
v_gene: TRBV3-1

CDR3aa: CASSPRTGVYGYTF
v_gene: TRBV7-9

CDR3aa: CSVESSGRQSSYNEQFF
v_gene: TRBV29-1